This TCR beta chain was found in a study of shared clonotypes between healthy human individuals (dated by TCRdb to 2020 to 2021). In terms of the full investigation: A few men and two women, aged 18 to 49 years, made up the cohort. Blood TCR repertoires of a handful of healthy adults were deeply sequenced to estimate repertoire size and the extent of clonotype sharing between individuals. Libraries were prepared and TCR repertoires were sequenced by different laboratories using diverse techniques, in order to increase sequencing depth and limit assay-specific biases. Leukapheresis yielded between about 0.85 and 10 billion PBMCs per donor.

From its cysteine to its phenylalanine, the CDR3 spans 14 amino acids. Only the CDR3 part of the read is kept: 42 bases, read in frame from the first base. Reading the germline V gene gives CDR1 WSHSY and CDR2 SAAADI. Turning to this clone: Its specific antigen is unknown. A read error likely explains this, since a far larger clone differs by one base.

The study at large found these results: Pairwise subsampling led to the expectation that sequencing depth would affect the degree of clonotype sharing among donors. Sampling was limited to blood, and TCR repertoires in tissue likely differ from TCR repertoires in blood. The genetic and exposure-history diversity represented was limited by the small number of donors.

The donors were healthy, HIV-negative adults with no recently reported acute infections or vaccinations. Every donor was a Caucasian adult living in Nashville, Tennessee, USA. For unsorted samples, 75 million to 100 million PBMCs were counted and genomic DNA was extracted with the QIAamp DNA Blood Mini kit. Blood was collected by leukapheresis, and PBMCs were isolated by Ficoll-Histopaque density gradient centrifugation and then cryopreserved in liquid nitrogen vapor phase. TCR CDR3 regions were amplified from genomic DNA by multiplex PCR using the deep immunoSEQ assay. Genomic DNA extracted from each cell subset was distributed evenly over all wells of several immunoSEQ 96-well plates, and each plate served as one replicate. For unsorted PBMC, around 310 ng of genomic DNA, equivalent to roughly 30,000 T cell genomes, went into each replicate PCR. Ten immunoSEQ deep assay plates were used to sequence unsorted PBMC genomic DNA. Purified libraries were measured with a Qubit 3.0 fluorometer, size-checked on a Bioanalyzer 2100, and measured again with the KAPA Library Quantification kit. A separate single-read 150-cycle Illumina NextSeq 550 flow cell was used to sequence each immunoSEQ 96-well plate. The original methods were these. Because the immunoSEQ output included only junctional sequences and no quality scores, the filtering could not be the same as the filtering used for full-length reads. Sequences were annotated with PyIR, a Python wrapper for IgBLAST v1.9, and V/J genes and CDR3 were assigned using IMGT germline references. Reads with weak V/J assignments (E-value above 1e-6), missing CDR3, stop codons, out-of-frame junctions, or ambiguous translated residues were removed. A V3J clonotype was defined by an identical inferred V gene, J gene, and CDR3 amino acid sequence. To compute the percentage overlap between repertoires, the number of shared unique clonotypes was divided by the size of the smaller repertoire. Three approaches were used to assess repertoire richness: RTK rarefaction, the Chao1 estimator, and Recon v2.1 estimates of unobserved clonotypes. TCRdb stores this immuneACCESS table with in-frame sequences only. Part of the clones is absent; in the studies checked, under half of the shortfall reflects unresolved V genes, and no reason is known for the rest. V and J calls plus clone size are reproduced from that table; the DNA served to infer D and trimming. This sample lists about 490,000 clones; approximately 81% were detected once. The leading ten clones occupy about 13% of the sample.

This receptor was identified in a woman in her thirties or forties in good health. Some clones in this sample may be carry-over from other donors' samples. Sequencing input: PBMCs. The chain links TRBV10-2 with TRBJ2-7, with the D gene not clear enough to name. The sequenced DNA: TGCGCCAGCGGTGATTTGGACGGAGCCTACGAGCAGTACTTC. This codes for CASGDLDGAYEQYF.